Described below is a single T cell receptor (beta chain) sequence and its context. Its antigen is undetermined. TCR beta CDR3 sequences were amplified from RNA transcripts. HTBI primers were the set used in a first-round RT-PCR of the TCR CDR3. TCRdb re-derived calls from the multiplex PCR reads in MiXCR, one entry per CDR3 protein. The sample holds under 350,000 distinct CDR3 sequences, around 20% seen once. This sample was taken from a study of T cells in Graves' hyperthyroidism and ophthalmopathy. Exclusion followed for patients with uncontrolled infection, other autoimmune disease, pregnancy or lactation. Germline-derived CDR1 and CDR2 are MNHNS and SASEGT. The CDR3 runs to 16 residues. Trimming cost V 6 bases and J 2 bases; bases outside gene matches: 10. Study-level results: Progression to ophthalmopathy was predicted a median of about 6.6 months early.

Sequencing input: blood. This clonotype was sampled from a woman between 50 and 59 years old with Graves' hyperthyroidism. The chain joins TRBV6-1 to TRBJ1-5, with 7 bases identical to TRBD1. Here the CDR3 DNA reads TGTGCCAGCAGATCAACAGGGGTCGTTGGCAATCAGCCCCAGCATTTT. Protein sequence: CASRSTGVVGNQPQHF.